Following are 22 T cell receptor beta chains from one sample sequenced in a study of OX40 agonist ivuxolimab in advanced cancers. The assay was immunoSEQ multiplex PCR, and TCRdb's table has in-frame clones only and misses some. The table lists 84,000 or so clones, about 93% of them singletons. Specimen: CD4+ or CD8+ T cells sorted from blood, collected in a trial of the OX40 agonist ivuxolimab. The receptor set was obtained from an adult with an advanced solid tumor such as melanoma, head and neck, liver or kidney cancer.

The V and J genes are TRBV19 and TRBJ1-5; D is ambiguous. This CDR3 comprises 12 residues. The V and J ends lost 4 bases and 4 bases respectively, with 5 bases between them. CDR1 is LNHDA and CDR2 is SQIVND in the germline V gene (reference sequence). The DNA for the CDR3 is TGTGCCAGTAGTAGGGCAAATCAGCCCCAGCATTTT. Its translation is CASSRANQPQHF.

The chain has TRBV18 and TRBJ1-2; D possibly corresponds to TRBD1 (5 bases). V was shortened by 3 bases and J by 8 bases, with 16 bases between the two germline ends. CDR1 is KGHSH and CDR2 is LQKENI in the germline V gene. The CDR3 sequence is 14 residues long. CDR3 bases: TGTGCCAGCTCACCCCCAGGGTCCCTAGGAGGCTACACCTTC. It encodes CASSPPGSLGGYTF.

V usage is TRBV5-5 and J usage is TRBJ2-7; D is possibly TRBD1 (5 bases). Germline values: CDR1 SGHKS, CDR2 YYEKEE (reference sequence). V lost 0 bases to trimming and J lost 6 bases, with 10 bases between them. CDR3 length: 13 residues. CDR3: CASSLEPGLEQYF. The CDR3 bases are TGTGCCAGCAGCTTGGAACCAGGGCTCGAGCAGTACTTC.

This sequence joins TRBV28 and TRBJ2-5; perhaps TRBD2 as D (5 bases). CDR1 is MDHEN, CDR2 SYDVKM, per germline. CDR3 length equals 13 residues. V was pared by 5 bases and J by 2 bases, with 9 bases between. In DNA, the CDR3 is TGTGCCAGCAGTCGAACGGGACAAGAGACCCAGTACTTC. Translated: CASSRTGQETQYF. Looking up the rest from reference TRBV28 and TRBJ2-5 gives the full variable domain: DVKVTQSSRYLVKRTGEKVFLECVQDMDHENMFWYRQDPGLGLRLIYFSYDVKMKEKGDIPEGYSVSREKKERFSLILESASTNQTSMYLCASSRTGQETQYFGPGTRLLVL.

The CDR3 DNA is TGTGCCAGCAGTCTGACCAACAGGGGGCGAAGTGGCTACACCTTC. This encodes CASSLTNRGRSGYTF. This chain links TRBV27 with TRBJ1-2, with 9 bases lining up with TRBD1. The V gene's germline CDR1 is MNHEY and CDR2 SMNVEV (reference sequence). This CDR3 is 15 amino acids long. V was clipped by 5 bases and J by 7 bases; unmatched bases: 11.

V usage is TRBV30 and J usage is TRBJ1-3, with D possibly TRBD1 on 6 matching bases. Germline V gene lookup returns CDR1 GTSNPN and CDR2 SVGIG (reference sequence). V dropped 0 bases and J dropped 8 bases, with 14 bases sitting between them. The length of the CDR3 is 14 residues. CDR3 in amino acids: CAWSVQEGGHTIYF. The CDR3 DNA is TGTGCCTGGAGTGTACAGGAGGGGGGGCACACCATATATTTT.

V gene TRBV30 combines with J gene TRBJ2-1; 7 positions agree with TRBD1. V lost 5 bases to trimming and J lost 7 bases; unmatched junction nucleotides: 8. In germline, CDR1 is GTSNPN, CDR2 SVGIG (reference sequence). This CDR3 is built from 13 residues. The CDR3 sequence is CAWAGQVANEQFF. The DNA for the CDR3 is TGTGCCTGGGCCGGACAGGTCGCAAATGAGCAGTTCTTC.

The chain joins TRBV11-2 to TRBJ1-2; no clear D. This CDR3 comprises 14 residues. The germline V gene encodes CDR1 SGHAT and CDR2 FQNNGV. Trimming stripped 0 bases from V and 8 bases from J, with 13 bases between. The CDR3 loop is CASSLDRGGSGYTF. CDR3 nucleotide sequence: TGTGCCAGCAGCTTAGATCGGGGAGGGAGCGGCTACACCTTC.

This clone came up a few times. The gene calls are TRBV6-1 and TRBJ1-1, with a weak D call TRBD1 (5 bases). CDR1 and CDR2 (germline): MNHNS, SASEGT. This CDR3 is 12 amino acids long. The V gene lost 3 bases and the J gene lost 5 bases, with 7 bases spanning the gap. CDR3 in DNA: TGTGCCAGCAGTGAGCGGGGGACTGAAGCTTTCTTT. It yields the protein CASSERGTEAFF.

J is TRBJ1-2 and V is TRBV18; 10 bases are a match to TRBD1. V was clipped by 3 bases and J by 2 bases; unmatched bases: 12. The CDR3 extends over 18 amino acids. Germline V gene sequence: CDR1 KGHSH, CDR2 LQKENI. The CDR3 nucleotides are TGTGCCAGCTCACCGGTCCGGGACAGGGGCGCCCTAAACTATGGCTACACCTTC. Its protein product is CASSPVRDRGALNYGYTF.

The CDR3: CASSMGPPGTDGYTF. CDR3 bases: TGTGCCAGCAGTATGGGGCCCCCTGGTACAGATGGCTACACCTTC. The rearrangement joins TRBV27 to TRBJ1-2, with D possibly being TRBD1 (5 bases). This CDR3 is 15 amino acids long. The germline V gene encodes CDR1 MNHEY and CDR2 SMNVEV (reference sequence). Trimming removed 5 bases at V and 6 bases at J, with 19 bases between.

This sequence joins TRBV19 and TRBJ2-5; D may correspond to TRBD1 or TRBD2 (6 bases each). Germline V gives CDR1 LNHDA, CDR2 SQIVND (reference sequence). This CDR3 is 14 amino acids long. Trimming cost V 5 bases and J 5 bases, with 15 bases left between them. CDR3 sequence: CASSSQGGGETQYF. The CDR3 DNA reads as TGTGCCAGTAGTTCACAGGGTGGGGGGGAGACCCAGTACTTC. The whole variable domain, filled in from reference TRBV19 and TRBJ2-5, reads DGGITQSPKYLFRKEGQNVTLSCEQNLNHDAMYWYRQDPGQGLRLIYYSQIVNDFQKGDIAEGYSVSREKKESFPLTVTSAQKNPTAFYLCASSSQGGGETQYFGPGTRLLVL.

The rearrangement uses TRBV7-9 and TRBJ2-1; D perhaps matches TRBD2 (6 bases). The V end lost 2 bases, the J end lost 2 bases, and 13 bases lay between the germline ends. The CDR3 totals 16 residues. Germline V gene lookup returns CDR1 SEHNR and CDR2 FQNEAQ (reference sequence). The CDR3 DNA reads as TGTGCCAGCAGCTTACTGGGCGGGACCACCTACAATGAGCAGTTCTTC. This sequence encodes CASSLLGGTTYNEQFF.

This chain uses TRBV18 with TRBJ2-5; TRBD2 might be the D (6 bases). CDR3 length equals 14 residues. The germline gives CDR1 KGHSH, CDR2 LQKENI. The ends were cut back, 5 bases at V and 4 bases at J, with 14 bases in the middle. The CDR3 sequence is CASSITQGGETQYF. The CDR3 nucleotides are TGTGCCAGCTCAATAACGCAGGGAGGAGAGACCCAGTACTTC.

This chain connects TRBV18 to TRBJ1-2, with D perhaps matching TRBD1 (5 bases). CDR3 length equals 14 residues. Germline values: CDR1 KGHSH, CDR2 LQKENI. Trimming took off 3 bases at V and 2 bases at J, with 10 bases between the two ends. The CDR3 nucleotides are TGTGCCAGCTCACCTGACGAGGGGAACTATGGCTACACCTTC. This sequence encodes CASSPDEGNYGYTF.

The rearrangement uses TRBV19 and TRBJ2-1; possible D gene TRBD2, 5 bases. Trimming took off 3 bases at V and 9 bases at J, with 9 bases between the two ends. This CDR3 has 12 residues. Germline-derived CDR1 and CDR2 are LNHDA and SQIVND (reference sequence). The CDR3 region is CASSISAGEQFF. CDR3 sequence (DNA): TGTGCCAGTAGTATTTCGGCGGGTGAGCAGTTCTTC.

The V gene is TRBV7-8, the J gene TRBJ2-5; D perhaps matches TRBD1 (6 bases). This CDR3 spans 17 amino acids. The V gene's germline CDR1 is SGHVS and CDR2 FQNEAQ. The ends were cut back, 1 base at V and 0 bases at J, with 15 bases in the middle. CDR3 amino acids: CASSLGIGGGYQETQYF. The CDR3, as DNA: TGTGCCAGCAGCTTAGGGATTGGGGGCGGCTACCAAGAGACCCAGTACTTC.

J is TRBJ1-1 and V is TRBV29-1; the D is unclear. The length of the CDR3 is 10 residues. V was pared by 4 bases and J by 2 bases, with 2 bases between. Germline CDR1 is SQVTM and CDR2 is ANQGSEA. The CDR3 sequence is CSVGNTEAFF. The CDR3 DNA follows: TGCAGCGTTGGCAACACTGAAGCTTTCTTT.

V usage is TRBV28 and J usage is TRBJ2-7; 7 bases agree with TRBD1. The CDR3 covers 12 residues. The V segment lost 2 bases and the J segment 8 bases; nucleotides outside the gene matches: 3. Germline-derived CDR1 and CDR2 are MDHEN and SYDVKM. The CDR3 sequence: CASSLGTVQQYF. The CDR3 region has the DNA TGTGCCAGCAGTTTAGGGACAGTCCAGCAGTACTTC.

This clone came up once. The V and J genes are TRBV5-6 and TRBJ1-2, with D perhaps matching TRBD1 (5 bases). Germline CDR1 reads SGHDT; CDR2 reads YYEEEE. CDR3 length: 13 amino acids. Trimming pared 4 bases from V and 4 bases from J, leaving 11 bases between. The CDR3 protein is CASSEGPSYGYTF. DNA of the CDR3: TGTGCCAGCAGCGAGGGACCTAGCTATGGCTACACCTTC.

The J gene is TRBJ2-7, the V gene TRBV5-4, with 7 bases matching TRBD1. V lost 0 bases, J lost 7 bases, and 4 bases stayed unmatched. CDR3 size: 13 residues. Germline V gene sequence: CDR1 SGHNT, CDR2 YYREEE (reference sequence). In DNA form, the CDR3 reads TGTGCCAGCAGCTTGGACAGGGGAAGAGAGCAGTACTTC. Amino acid sequence: CASSLDRGREQYF.

The chain carries TRBV6-5 and TRBJ2-1, with 10 bases aligning to TRBD2. Germline V gene sequence: CDR1 MNHEY, CDR2 SVGAGI. The CDR3 consists of 15 residues. Trimming took 0 bases from V and 9 from J; bases not matched to a gene: 5. Here the CDR3 reads CASSYSAGGPFEQFF. The CDR3 nucleotides are TGTGCCAGCAGTTACTCAGCGGGAGGGCCCTTTGAGCAGTTCTTC.